This TCR beta chain was captured in a study of blood T cell repertoires in COVID-19. Using immunoSEQ multiplex PCR, the repertoire was profiled, and TCRdb retains in-frame clones only, with some absent. The data contain some 95,000 clones, 75% to 85% of them singletons. CDR1 is LGHDT and CDR2 is YNNKEL in the germline V gene (reference sequence). Trimming removed 7 bases at V and 1 base at J, with 13 bases between. This CDR3 region has 14 residues. The source material was peripheral blood. The J gene is TRBJ1-1, the V gene TRBV3-1 (or the pseudogene TRBV3-2); D may be TRBD1 (5 bases). The sequence was collected from a man in his 70s with acute or convalescent COVID-19. The chain's CDR3 is CASNNRWENTEAFF. CDR3 DNA: TGTGCCAGCAACAACAGGTGGGAGAACACTGAAGCTTTCTTT.